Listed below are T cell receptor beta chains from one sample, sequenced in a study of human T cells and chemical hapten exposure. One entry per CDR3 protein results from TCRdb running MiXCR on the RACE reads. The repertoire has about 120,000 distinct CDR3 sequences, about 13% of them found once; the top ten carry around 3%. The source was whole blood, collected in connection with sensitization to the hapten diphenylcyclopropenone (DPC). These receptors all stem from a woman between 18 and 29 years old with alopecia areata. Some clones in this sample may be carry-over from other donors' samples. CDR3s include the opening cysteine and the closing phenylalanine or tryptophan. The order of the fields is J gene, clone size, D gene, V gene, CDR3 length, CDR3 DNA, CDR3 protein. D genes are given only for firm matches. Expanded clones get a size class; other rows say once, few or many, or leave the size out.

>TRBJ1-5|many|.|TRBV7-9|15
TGTGCCAGCAGCTTAGCGGGAGGGGATCATCAGCCCCAGCATTTT
CASSLAGGDHQPQHF
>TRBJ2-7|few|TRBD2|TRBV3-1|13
TGTGCCAGCAGCCAAGATCTACTAGCGGGGAAGTACTTC
CASSQDLLAGKYF
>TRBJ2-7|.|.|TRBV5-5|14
TGTGCCAGCAGCTTGACGACAGGCGGCTACGAGCAGTACTTC
CASSLTTGGYEQYF
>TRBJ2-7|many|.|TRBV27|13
TGTGCCAGCAGTTTGTTACAGGGCGGCGAGCAGTACTTC
CASSLLQGGEQYF
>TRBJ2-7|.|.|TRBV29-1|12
TGCAGCGTTGAAGATCAGGGCTACGAGCAGTACTTC
CSVEDQGYEQYF
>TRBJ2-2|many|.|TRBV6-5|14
TGTGCCAGCAGAGGGGCAGGAAACACCGGGGAGCTGTTTTTT
CASRGAGNTGELFF
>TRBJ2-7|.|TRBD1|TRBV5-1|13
TGCGCCAGCAGCTCTACGACAGGGTGGGAGCAGTACTTC
CASSSTTGWEQYF
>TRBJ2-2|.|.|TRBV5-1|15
TGCGCCAGCAGCTTGGACCACAGGGCTCCCGGGGAGCTGTTTTTT
CASSLDHRAPGELFF
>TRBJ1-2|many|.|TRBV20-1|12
TGCAGTGCAGTCAGCTTTCGTGGCGGCTACACCTTC
CSAVSFRGGYTF
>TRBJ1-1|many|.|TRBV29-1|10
TGCAGCGTGAGGACAGCTGAAGCTTTCTTT
CSVRTAEAFF
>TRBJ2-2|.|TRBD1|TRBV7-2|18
TGTGCCAGCAGCTTAGACTGGGACAGACTCGCGAACACCGGGGAGCTGTTTTTT
CASSLDWDRLANTGELFF
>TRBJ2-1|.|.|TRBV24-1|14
TGTGCCACCAGTGGAGGGACCTTCCACAATGAGCAGTTCTTC
CATSGGTFHNEQFF
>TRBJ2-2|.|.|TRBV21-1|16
TGTGCCAGCAGCAAATCTATGGAGATAAAGTCCGGGGAGCTGTTTTTT
CASSKSMEIKSGELFF
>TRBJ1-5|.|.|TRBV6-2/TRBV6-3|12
TGTGCCAGCAGTATGGACGGGCAACCCCAGCATTTT
CASSMDGQPQHF
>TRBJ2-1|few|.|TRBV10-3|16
TGTGCCATCAGTGATCAAAAGGGGGGCGCCTACAATGAGCAGTTCTTC
CAISDQKGGAYNEQFF
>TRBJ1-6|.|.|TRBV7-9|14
TGTGCCAGCAACCCGGACAGTTTAAATTCACCCCTCCACTTT
CASNPDSLNSPLHF
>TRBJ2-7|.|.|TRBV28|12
TGTGCCAGCAGTCAGACCTACTACGAGCAGTACTTC
CASSQTYYEQYF
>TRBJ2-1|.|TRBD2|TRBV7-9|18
TGTGCCAGCAGCTCACCCGCCGGGCTAGCGGGGGGATACAATGAGCAGTTCTTC
CASSSPAGLAGGYNEQFF
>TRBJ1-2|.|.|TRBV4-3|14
TGCGCCAGCAGCCAAGGAAGGCAGACCGGTGGCTACACCTTC
CASSQGRQTGGYTF
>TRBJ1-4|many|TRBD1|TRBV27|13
TGTGCCAGAGGACCAGGGGGGAATGAAAAACTGTTTTTT
CARGPGGNEKLFF
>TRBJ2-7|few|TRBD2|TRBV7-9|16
TGTGCCAGCCGACGGGGACTAGCGGGGGCTGACTACGAGCAGTACTTC
CASRRGLAGADYEQYF
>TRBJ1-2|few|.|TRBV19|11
TGTGCCAGTAGTTCGATCTATGGCTACACCTTC
CASSSIYGYTF
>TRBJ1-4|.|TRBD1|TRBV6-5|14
TGTGCCAGCAGCCTGACAGGGGTGGGAGAAAAACTGTTTTTT
CASSLTGVGEKLFF
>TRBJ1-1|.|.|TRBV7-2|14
TGTGCCAGCAGCTTAGGGACATTAGTCCCTGAAGCTTTCTTT
CASSLGTLVPEAFF
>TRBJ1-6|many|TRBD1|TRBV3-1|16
TGTGCCAGCAGCCAAGTAGCGACAGGGGGCGATTCACCCCTCCACTTT
CASSQVATGGDSPLHF
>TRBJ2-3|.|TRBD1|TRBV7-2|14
TGTGCCAGCAGCTTTGGACAGGGCACAGATACGCAGTATTTT
CASSFGQGTDTQYF
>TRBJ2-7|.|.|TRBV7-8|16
TGTGCCAGCAGCTCCCCCCAGGGTAGGAGCTCCTACGAGCAGAACTTC
CASSSPQGRSSYEQNF